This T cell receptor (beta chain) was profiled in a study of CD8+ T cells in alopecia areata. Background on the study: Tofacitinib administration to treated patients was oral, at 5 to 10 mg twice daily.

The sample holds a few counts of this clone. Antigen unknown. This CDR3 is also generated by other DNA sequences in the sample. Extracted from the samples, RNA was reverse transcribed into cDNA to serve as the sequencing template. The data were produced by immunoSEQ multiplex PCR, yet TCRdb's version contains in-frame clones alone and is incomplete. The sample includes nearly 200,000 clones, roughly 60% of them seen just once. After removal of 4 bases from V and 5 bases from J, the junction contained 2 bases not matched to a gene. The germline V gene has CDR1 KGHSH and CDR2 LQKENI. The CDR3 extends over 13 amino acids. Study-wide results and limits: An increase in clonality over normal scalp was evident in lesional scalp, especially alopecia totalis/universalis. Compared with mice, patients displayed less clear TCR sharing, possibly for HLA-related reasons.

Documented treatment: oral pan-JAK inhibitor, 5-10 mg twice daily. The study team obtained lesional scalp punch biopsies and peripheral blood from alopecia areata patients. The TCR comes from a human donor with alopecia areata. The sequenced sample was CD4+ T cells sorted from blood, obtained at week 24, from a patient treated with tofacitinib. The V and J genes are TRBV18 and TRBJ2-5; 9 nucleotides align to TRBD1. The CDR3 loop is CASSRGQGETQYF. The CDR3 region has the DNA TGTGCCAGCTCACGCGGACAGGGGGAGACCCAGTACTTC.